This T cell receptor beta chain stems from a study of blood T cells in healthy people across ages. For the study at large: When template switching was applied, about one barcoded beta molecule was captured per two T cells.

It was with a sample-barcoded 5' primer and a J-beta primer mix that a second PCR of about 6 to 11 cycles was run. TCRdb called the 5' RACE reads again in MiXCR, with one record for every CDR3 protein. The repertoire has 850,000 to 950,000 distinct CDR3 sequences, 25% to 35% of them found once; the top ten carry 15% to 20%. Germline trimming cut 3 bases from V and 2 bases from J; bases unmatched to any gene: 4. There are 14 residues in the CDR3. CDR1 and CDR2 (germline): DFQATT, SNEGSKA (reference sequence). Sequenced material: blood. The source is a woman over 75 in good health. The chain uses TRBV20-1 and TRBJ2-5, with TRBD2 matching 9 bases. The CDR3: CSARETSGQETQYF. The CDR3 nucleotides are TGCAGTGCTAGGGAGACTAGCGGACAAGAGACCCAGTACTTC.